Presented here are 15 T cell receptor beta chains from one specimen sequenced in a study of blood T cell repertoires in COVID-19. Assay: immunoSEQ multiplex PCR; the TCRdb copy retains only in-frame clones and omits some. The sample lists 120,000 or so clones, around nine tenths seen once, with about 7.3% in the top ten. Sequencing input: peripheral blood. Receptors originate from a man in his fifties or sixties with acute or convalescent COVID-19.

The V call is TRBV7-9, the J call TRBJ1-5, with 8 bases fitting TRBD1. The CDR3 runs 15 residues. Germline V gene sequence: CDR1 SEHNR, CDR2 FQNEAQ (reference sequence). V was pared by 5 bases and J by 2 bases, with 5 bases of the junction left unmatched. The DNA of the CDR3 is TGTGCCAGCAGCGACACAGGGGGTCGCAATCAGCCCCAGCATTTT. This gives the protein CASSDTGGRNQPQHF.

The V gene is TRBV18, the J gene TRBJ2-3, with D tentatively TRBD2 (5 bases). V lost 0 bases, J lost 4 bases, and 11 bases lay in between. This CDR3 region has 15 residues. From germline, CDR1 is KGHSH and CDR2 LQKENI. This CDR3 reads CASSPPLGNADTQYF. The CDR3 DNA reads as TGTGCCAGCTCACCACCACTAGGCAACGCAGATACGCAGTATTTT.

V and J are TRBV9 and TRBJ1-2; 9 nucleotides match TRBD1. V lost 3 bases and J lost 6; bases outside the gene matches: 3. Germline lookup yields CDR1 SGDLS and CDR2 YYNGEE. CDR3 size: 13 residues. CDR3: CASSARDRDGYTF. The CDR3 DNA reads as TGTGCCAGCAGCGCCCGGGACAGGGATGGCTACACCTTC.

This clone appeared once. The V gene is TRBV24-1, the J gene TRBJ2-5; TRBD1 matches 7 bases. Germline values: CDR1 KGHDR, CDR2 SFDVKD. V dropped 8 bases and J dropped 3; count of bases not matched to a gene: 11. This CDR3 is 15 amino acids long. CDR3: CATTPWPGTEETQYF. CDR3 bases: TGTGCCACCACCCCCTGGCCCGGGACAGAAGAGACCCAGTACTTC.

This chain connects TRBV6-5 to TRBJ1-1, with no clear D. The CDR3 runs to 12 residues. Trimming cost V 6 bases and J 10 bases, with 15 bases left between them. Germline assignment: CDR1 MNHEY and CDR2 SVGAGI. CDR3 loop: CASSEMTRLAFF. The CDR3 DNA sequence: TGTGCCAGCAGCGAGATGACAAGATTAGCTTTCTTT.

The sample holds a few counts of this clone. The rearrangement joins TRBV7-2 to TRBJ1-2; 8 positions match TRBD1. CDR1 is SGHTA and CDR2 is FQGNSA in the germline V gene. V gave up 4 bases and J gave up 0 bases; unmatched junction bases: 4. This CDR3 spans 15 amino acids. The CDR3 sequence: CASSSGQGANYGYTF. The CDR3 DNA reads TGTGCCAGCAGCTCCGGACAGGGCGCTAACTATGGCTACACCTTC.

This rearrangement joins TRBV18 to TRBJ1-1, with TRBD1 as a possible D gene (6 bases). The CDR3 has 16 residues. With 4 bases removed from V and 2 bases from J, the gap between germline ends came to 17 bases. Per germline, CDR1 KGHSH and CDR2 LQKENI. The CDR3 nucleotides read TGTGCCAGCTCACTCCGACAGGTTGCCGTAAACACTGAAGCTTTCTTT. As protein: CASSLRQVAVNTEAFF.

The chain links TRBV30 to TRBJ1-5, with D maybe TRBD1 (5 bases). CDR1 and CDR2 (germline): GTSNPN, SVGIG (reference sequence). CDR3 size: 14 residues. Trimming shortened V by 1 base and J by 6 bases, and 13 bases separated the two germline ends. The DNA of the CDR3 is TGTGCCTGGAGTGACGGGAGGGGAGGTCAGCCCCAGCATTTT. The encoded protein is CAWSDGRGGQPQHF.

This chain joins TRBV6-5 and TRBJ1-1, with D maybe TRBD1 (6 bases). The CDR3 length is 11 residues. Germline V gene data show CDR1 as MNHEY and CDR2 as SVGAGI. V dropped 6 bases and J dropped 7 bases, with 9 bases sitting between them. The CDR3 nucleotides are TGTGCCAGCAGGGGACACCTTGAAGCTTTCTTT. It encodes CASRGHLEAFF.

The chain couples TRBV28 to TRBJ2-3; TRBD1 might be the D (5 bases). The V gene's germline CDR1 is MDHEN and CDR2 SYDVKM. V shed 11 bases and J shed 0 bases, with 24 bases lying between them. The CDR3 sequence is 17 residues long. CDR3 in DNA: TGTGCCGGGGCCCCGGGCTTGACGGTCCTCAGCACAGATACGCAGTATTTT. Residues: CAGAPGLTVLSTDTQYF.

This chain connects TRBV30 to TRBJ2-3; 9 nucleotides line up with TRBD2. The CDR3 extends over 11 amino acids. The J segment lost 11 bases and the V segment lost 5 bases, leaving 5 bases of the junction unmatched. CDR1 and CDR2 (germline): GTSNPN, SVGIG (reference sequence). The CDR3 here is CAWDSGSRQYF. CDR3 coding DNA: TGTGCCTGGGATAGCGGGAGTCGGCAGTATTTT. Based on the CDR3 plus reference TRBV30 and TRBJ2-3, the full variable domain is SQTIHQWPATLVQPVGSPLSLECTVEGTSNPNLYWYRQAAGRGLQLLFYSVGIGQISSEVPQNLSASRPQDRQFILSSKKLLLSDSGFYLCAWDSGSRQYFGPGTRLTVL.

The chain carries TRBV2 and TRBJ1-1; 10 nucleotides agree with TRBD1. In germline, CDR1 is SNHLY, CDR2 FYNNEI. V lost 6 bases to trimming and J lost 10 bases; unmatched junction nucleotides: 5. The CDR3 sequence is 12 residues long. The CDR3 loop reads CASRGTGESAFF. In nucleotides, the CDR3 is TGTGCCAGCAGGGGGACAGGGGAATCAGCTTTCTTT.

This chain uses TRBV5-4 with TRBJ2-7, with 10 bases lining up with TRBD1. This CDR3 contains 17 residues. J was trimmed by 0 bases and V by 4 bases; bases with no gene match: 10. Germline-derived CDR1 and CDR2 are SGHNT and YYREEE (reference sequence). CDR3 residues: CASSPGLGQGVSYEQYF. Written as DNA, the CDR3 is TGTGCCAGCAGCCCAGGCCTAGGACAGGGGGTCTCCTACGAGCAGTACTTC.

The rearrangement joins TRBV11-3 to TRBJ2-7, with 8 bases that match TRBD2. The CDR3 contains 17 residues. The trim removed 1 base at V and 4 bases at J, leaving 12 bases unmatched. Germline lookup yields CDR1 SGHNT and CDR2 YENEEA. For the CDR3, the DNA is TGTGCCAGCAGCTTAGTCCTTAGCGGGAAGGCTTGGTACGAGCAGTACTTC. This codes for CASSLVLSGKAWYEQYF.

This chain uses TRBV12-3 or TRBV12-4 with TRBJ1-1; D uncertain. V lost 6 bases to trimming and J lost 1 base, with 6 bases between them. This CDR3 has 12 amino acids. As DNA, the CDR3 is TGTGCCAGCAGCATACAGAACACTGAAGCTTTCTTT. Amino acids: CASSIQNTEAFF.